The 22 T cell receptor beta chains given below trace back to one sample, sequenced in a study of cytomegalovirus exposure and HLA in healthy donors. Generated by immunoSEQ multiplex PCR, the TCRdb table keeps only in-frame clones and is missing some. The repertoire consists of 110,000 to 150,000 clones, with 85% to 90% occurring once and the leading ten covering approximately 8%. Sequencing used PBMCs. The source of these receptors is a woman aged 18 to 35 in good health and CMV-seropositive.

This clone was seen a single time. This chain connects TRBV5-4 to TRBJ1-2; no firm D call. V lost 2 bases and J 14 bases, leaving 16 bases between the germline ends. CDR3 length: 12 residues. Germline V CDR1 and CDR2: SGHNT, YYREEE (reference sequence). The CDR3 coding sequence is TGTGCCAGCAGCTTTGAGGAGGTAGTACGGACCTTC. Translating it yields CASSFEEVVRTF.

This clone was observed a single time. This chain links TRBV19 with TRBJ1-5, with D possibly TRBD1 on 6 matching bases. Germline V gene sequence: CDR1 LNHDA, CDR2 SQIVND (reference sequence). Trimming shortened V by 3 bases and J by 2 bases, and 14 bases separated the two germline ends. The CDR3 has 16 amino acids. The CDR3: CASSIPQGLGNQPQHF. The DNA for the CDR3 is TGTGCCAGTAGTATTCCTCAGGGGCTCGGCAATCAGCCCCAGCATTTT.

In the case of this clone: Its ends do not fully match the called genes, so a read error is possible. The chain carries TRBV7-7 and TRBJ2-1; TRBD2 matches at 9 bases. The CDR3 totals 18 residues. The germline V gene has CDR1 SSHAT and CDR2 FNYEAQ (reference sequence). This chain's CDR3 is CASSRNSPGLAVFNEQFF. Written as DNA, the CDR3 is TGTGCTAGCAGCCGAAACTCCCCGGGACTAGCCGTTTTCAATGAGCAGTTCTTC.

As DNA, the CDR3 is TGTGCCAGCAGCCCAGGGGAGTCGAGCTACACCTTC. Translated: CASSPGESSYTF. This chain links TRBV11-2 with TRBJ1-2, with D perhaps matching TRBD1 (6 bases). CDR3 length: 12 residues. Deletions cut 5 bases from V and 9 bases from J, with 13 bases between. The germline gives CDR1 SGHAT, CDR2 FQNNGV.

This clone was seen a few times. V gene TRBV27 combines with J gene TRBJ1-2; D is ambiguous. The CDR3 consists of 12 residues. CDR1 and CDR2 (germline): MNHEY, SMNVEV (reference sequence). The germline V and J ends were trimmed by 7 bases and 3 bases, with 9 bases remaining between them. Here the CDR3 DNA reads TGTGCCAGCATGTCCAGTTACTATGGCTACACCTTC. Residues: CASMSSYYGYTF.

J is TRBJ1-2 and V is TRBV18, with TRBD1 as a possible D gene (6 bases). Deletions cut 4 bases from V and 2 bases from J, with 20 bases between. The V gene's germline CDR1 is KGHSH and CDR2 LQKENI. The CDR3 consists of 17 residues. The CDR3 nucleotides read TGTGCCAGCTCACTGCGACAGGCGCAAGGAGACAACTATGGCTACACCTTC. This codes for CASSLRQAQGDNYGYTF.

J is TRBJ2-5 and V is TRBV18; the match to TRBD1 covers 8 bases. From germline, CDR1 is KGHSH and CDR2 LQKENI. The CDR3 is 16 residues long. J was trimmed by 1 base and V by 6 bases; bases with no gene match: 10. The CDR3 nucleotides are TGTGCCAGCTCCCGTGCGGCAGGGGGCCTCCAAGAGACCCAGTACTTC. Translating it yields CASSRAAGGLQETQYF.

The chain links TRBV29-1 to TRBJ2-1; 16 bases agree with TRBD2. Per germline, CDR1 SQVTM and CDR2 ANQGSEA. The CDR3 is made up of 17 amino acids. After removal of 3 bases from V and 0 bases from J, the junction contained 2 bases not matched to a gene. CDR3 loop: CSVEGLAGGNSYNEQFF. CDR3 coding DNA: TGCAGCGTTGAGGGACTAGCGGGAGGGAACTCCTACAATGAGCAGTTCTTC.

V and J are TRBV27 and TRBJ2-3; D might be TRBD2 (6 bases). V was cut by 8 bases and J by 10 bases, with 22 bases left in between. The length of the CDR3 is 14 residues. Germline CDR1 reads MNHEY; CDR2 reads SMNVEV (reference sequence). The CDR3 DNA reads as TGTGCCAGCGGGGGGAGCCTTATAGAATACGCGCAGTATTTT. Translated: CASGGSLIEYAQYF.

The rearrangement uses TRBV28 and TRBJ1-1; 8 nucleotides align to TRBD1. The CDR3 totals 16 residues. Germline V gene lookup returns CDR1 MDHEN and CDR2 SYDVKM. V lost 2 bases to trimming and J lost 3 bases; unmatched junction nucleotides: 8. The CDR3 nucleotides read TGTGCCAGCAGTTTACACCAGGGGGCGGGGGACACTGAAGCTTTCTTT. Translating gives CASSLHQGAGDTEAFF.

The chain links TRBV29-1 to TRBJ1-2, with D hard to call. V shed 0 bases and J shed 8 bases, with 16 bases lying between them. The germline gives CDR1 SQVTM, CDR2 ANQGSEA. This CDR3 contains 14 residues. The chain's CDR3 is CSVEDFADFGGYTF. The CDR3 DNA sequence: TGCAGCGTTGAAGATTTCGCGGATTTCGGGGGCTACACCTTC. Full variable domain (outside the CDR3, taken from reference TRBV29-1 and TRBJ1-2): SAVISQKPSRDICQRGTSLTIQCQVDSQVTMMFWYRQQPGQSLTLIATANQGSEATYESGFVIDKFPISRPNLTFSTLTVSNMSPEDSSIYLCSVEDFADFGGYTFGSGTRLTVV.

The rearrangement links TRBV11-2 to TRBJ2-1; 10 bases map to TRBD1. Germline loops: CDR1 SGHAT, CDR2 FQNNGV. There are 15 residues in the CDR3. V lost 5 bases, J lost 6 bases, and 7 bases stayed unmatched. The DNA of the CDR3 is TGTGCCAGCAGCGCCGGGACAGGGGTTTTCAATGAGCAGTTCTTC. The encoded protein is CASSAGTGVFNEQFF.

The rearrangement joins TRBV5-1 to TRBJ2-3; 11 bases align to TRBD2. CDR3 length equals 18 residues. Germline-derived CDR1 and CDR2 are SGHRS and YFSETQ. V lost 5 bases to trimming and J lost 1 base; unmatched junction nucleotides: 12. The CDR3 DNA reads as TGCGCCAGCAGACCGTCGTTAGCGGGAGGGCAGGGCACAGATACGCAGTATTTT. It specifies CASRPSLAGGQGTDTQYF.

CDR3 DNA sequence: TGCGCCAGCAGCTTAGGAGCGGGTCAAGAGACCCAGTACTTC. Protein sequence: CASSLGAGQETQYF. The chain couples TRBV5-1 to TRBJ2-5; TRBD2 might be the D (6 bases). Trimming took 2 bases from V and 2 from J, leaving 10 bases between them. The CDR3 consists of 14 residues. Germline values: CDR1 SGHRS, CDR2 YFSETQ.

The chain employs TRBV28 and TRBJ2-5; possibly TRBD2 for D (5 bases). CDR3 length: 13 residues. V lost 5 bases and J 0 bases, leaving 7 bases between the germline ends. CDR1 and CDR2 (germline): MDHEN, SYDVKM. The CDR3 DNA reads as TGTGCCAGCAGTCGAGGGTACCAAGAGACCCAGTACTTC. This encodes CASSRGYQETQYF.

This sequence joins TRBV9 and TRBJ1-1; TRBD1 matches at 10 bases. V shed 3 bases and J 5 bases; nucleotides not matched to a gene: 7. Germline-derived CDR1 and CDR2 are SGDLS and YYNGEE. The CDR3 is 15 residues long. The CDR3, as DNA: TGTGCCAGCAGCGAGGGACAGGGGCGGAGGACTGAAGCTTTCTTT. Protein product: CASSEGQGRRTEAFF.

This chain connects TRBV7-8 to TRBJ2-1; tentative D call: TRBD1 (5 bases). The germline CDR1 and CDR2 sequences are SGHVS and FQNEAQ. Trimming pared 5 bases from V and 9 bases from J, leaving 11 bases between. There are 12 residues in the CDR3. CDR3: CASSRREGEQFF. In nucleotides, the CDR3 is TGTGCCAGCAGCCGCAGGGAAGGTGAGCAGTTCTTC.

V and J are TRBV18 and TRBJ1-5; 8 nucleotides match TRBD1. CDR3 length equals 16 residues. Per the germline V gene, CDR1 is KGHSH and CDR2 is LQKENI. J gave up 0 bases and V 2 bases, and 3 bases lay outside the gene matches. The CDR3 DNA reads TGTGCCAGCTCACCAGACACAGGGGGTAGCAATCAGCCCCAGCATTTT. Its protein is CASSPDTGGSNQPQHF. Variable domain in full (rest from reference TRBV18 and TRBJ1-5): NAGVMQNPRHLVRRRGQEARLRCSPMKGHSHVYWYRQLPEEGLKFMVYLQKENIIDESGMPKERFSAEFPKEGPSILRIQQVVRGDSAAYFCASSPDTGGSNQPQHFGDGTRLSIL.

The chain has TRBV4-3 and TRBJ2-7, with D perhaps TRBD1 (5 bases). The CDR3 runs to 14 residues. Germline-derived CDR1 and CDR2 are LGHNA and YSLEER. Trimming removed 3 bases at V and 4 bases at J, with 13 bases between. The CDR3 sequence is CASSQAPTGYEQYF. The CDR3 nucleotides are TGCGCCAGCAGCCAGGCTCCCACAGGATACGAGCAGTACTTC.

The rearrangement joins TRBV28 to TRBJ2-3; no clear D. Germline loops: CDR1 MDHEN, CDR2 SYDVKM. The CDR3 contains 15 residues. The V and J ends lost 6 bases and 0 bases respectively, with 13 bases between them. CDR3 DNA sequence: TGTGCCAGCAGACGCTGGAGTTCTAGCACAGATACGCAGTATTTT. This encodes CASRRWSSSTDTQYF. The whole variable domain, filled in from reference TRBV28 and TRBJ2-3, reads DVKVTQSSRYLVKRTGEKVFLECVQDMDHENMFWYRQDPGLGLRLIYFSYDVKMKEKGDIPEGYSVSREKKERFSLILESASTNQTSMYLCASRRWSSSTDTQYFGPGTRLTVL.

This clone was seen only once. The CDR3 here is CASSQLDRANTEAFF. For the CDR3, the DNA is TGCGCCAGCAGTCAATTGGACAGGGCGAACACTGAAGCTTTCTTT. The rearrangement links TRBV23-1 to TRBJ1-1; TRBD1 agrees at 8 bases. TRBV23-1 is reported as an ORF; its role is uncertain. This CDR3 is 15 amino acids long. The trim removed 1 base at V and 1 base at J, leaving 2 bases unmatched.

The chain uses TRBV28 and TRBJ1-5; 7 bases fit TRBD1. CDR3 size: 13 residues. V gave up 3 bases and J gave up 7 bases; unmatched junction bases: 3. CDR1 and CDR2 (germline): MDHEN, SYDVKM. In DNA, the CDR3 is TGTGCCAGCAGTTTGACAGGGAACCAGCCCCAGCATTTT. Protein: CASSLTGNQPQHF.